This T cell receptor (beta chain) emerged from a study of shared clonotypes between healthy human individuals. Study details: A few men and a couple of women, aged 18 to 49, were donors. Each donor contributed plates that comprised three CD4 naive, three CD4 memory, two CD8 naive and one CD8 memory.

General study points: Sharing across four donors was highest in naive CD4 (around 5%) and lowest in memory CD8 (roughly 0.4%).

Looked up from germline, CDR1 is SSHAT and CDR2 is FNYEAQ (reference sequence). Losses at the gene ends were 5 bases for V and 3 bases for J; bases not matched to a gene: 5. The CDR3 spans 15 residues. Comment on this clone: Its antigen remains unidentified.

Authors' data handling: Sequence data from immunoSEQ were junction-only and lacked quality scores; consequently, filtering differed. TCRdb's table, derived via immunoSEQ multiplex PCR, lists solely in-frame clones and lacks some. V and J calls and clone size are as listed in that table; D and trimming were resolved from the DNA. The repertoire consists of around 2.5 million clones, with 90% to 95% occurring once and the leading ten covering 0.35% to 0.45%. The chain joins TRBV7-7 to TRBJ2-3; 10 bases line up with TRBD1. Sequenced input: naive CD4+ T cells from PBMCs. The sample's subset: CD45RA+ positively selected. The receptor comes from a man aged 18 to 29 in good health. Some clones in this sample may be carry-over from other donors' samples. CDR3 bases: TGTGCCAGCAGCCCCCGGACAGGGGGGACAGATACGCAGTATTTT. Its protein is CASSPRTGGTDTQYF.